Listed below are T cell receptor beta chains from one sample, sequenced in a study of blood T cell repertoires in COVID-19. Method: immunoSEQ multiplex PCR; TCRdb's copy keeps in-frame clones and lacks some. The sample lists about 170,000 clones, roughly nine tenths occurring once. Source material: peripheral blood. The origin of the receptors is a woman aged 60 to 75 with COVID-19, enrolled during active disease. Each CDR3 is given without its conserved first and last residue. Fields, in order: CDR3 protein, J gene, V gene.

cdr3_aa: ASSEKRGGVTEAF
j_call: TRBJ1-1
v_call: TRBV2

cdr3_aa: ASSLTIAGAPETQY
j_call: TRBJ2-5
v_call: TRBV7-2

cdr3_aa: ASSHAGMRLAQETQY
j_call: TRBJ2-5
v_call: TRBV3-1/TRBV3-2

cdr3_aa: ASSWLGLAAGELF
j_call: TRBJ2-2
v_call: TRBV6-2/TRBV6-3

cdr3_aa: ASSPDRGGSNQPQH
j_call: TRBJ1-5
v_call: TRBV18

cdr3_aa: ASSNDRGSGYT
j_call: TRBJ1-2
v_call: TRBV9

cdr3_aa: ASSQDRAGGGEKLF
j_call: TRBJ1-4
v_call: TRBV4-3

cdr3_aa: ASSGYEREAWAKNIQY
j_call: TRBJ2-4
v_call: TRBV19

cdr3_aa: ASSTGQGNEKLF
j_call: TRBJ1-4
v_call: TRBV5-1

cdr3_aa: ASSFQTDTQY
j_call: TRBJ2-3
v_call: TRBV7-3

cdr3_aa: SASELAGVGEQY
j_call: TRBJ2-7
v_call: TRBV20-1

cdr3_aa: ASSLESTSGTYEQY
j_call: TRBJ2-7
v_call: TRBV7-9

cdr3_aa: ASSFQTGRSYEQY
j_call: TRBJ2-7
v_call: TRBV7-2

cdr3_aa: ASSLQGQMNTEAF
j_call: TRBJ1-1
v_call: TRBV5-5

cdr3_aa: ASSLGREPYEQY
j_call: TRBJ2-7
v_call: TRBV19

cdr3_aa: AWRGQGREKLF
j_call: TRBJ1-4
v_call: TRBV30

cdr3_aa: ASSYGQGSQPQH
j_call: TRBJ1-5
v_call: TRBV6-1

cdr3_aa: ASSQDGRGDTEAF
j_call: TRBJ1-1
v_call: TRBV4-1

cdr3_aa: ASSQGPLLTGKDNQPQH
j_call: TRBJ1-5
v_call: TRBV4-2

cdr3_aa: ASSATGTSGIFSYEQY
j_call: TRBJ2-7
v_call: TRBV13

cdr3_aa: ASSLAVRPQH
j_call: TRBJ1-5
v_call: TRBV28